This T cell receptor (beta chain) was observed in a study of vaccination and CD4 T cells after COVID-19. Study-wide context: Either the Pfizer-BioNTech BNT162b2 or Moderna mRNA-1273 vaccine was given as two doses. Post-vaccine sampling followed dose two by a median about 72 days (range 14 to 241).

Regarding treatment: roughly nine-day PBMC culture with coronavirus spike peptide pools or control peptides (ViraFEST assay). According to the study, CD4+ T cells from the unexposed donor were gathered ahead of the COVID-19 pandemic (2011-2018). First, ViraFEST expanded antigen-specific T cells with peptide pools, and next it sequenced the TCRs. This clonotype was found a few times. Antigen: not known. The Oncomine TCR Beta short-read assay was applied to DNA of cultured CD4+ T cells. Genomic DNA was isolated from CD4+ T cells that had been cultured. From the PCR reads, TCRdb called clonotypes with MiXCR, one entry per CDR3 protein. The table includes approximately 9,500 distinct CDR3 sequences, about 35% detected once. Germline-derived CDR1 and CDR2 are MNHEY and SVGAGI. The V end was cut by 0 bases, the J end by 1 base, with 13 bases between. The CDR3 is 16 residues long.

The rearrangement joins TRBV6-5 to TRBJ2-7, with D possibly being TRBD1 (5 bases). This TCR came from a human donor in good health. The sample was CD4+ T cells from blood, cultured in vitro. The CDR3 region is CASSYSTAGQSYEQYF. CDR3 DNA: TGTGCCAGCAGTTACTCGACGGCAGGGCAATCCTACGAGCAGTACTTC.